This T cell receptor beta chain was identified in a study of T cell responses to AZD1222 COVID-19 vaccine. Method: immunoSEQ multiplex PCR; TCRdb's copy keeps in-frame clones and lacks some. Of approximately 180,000 clones listed, roughly 91% are singletons. V was trimmed by 4 bases and J by 3 bases, leaving 13 bases between them. The CDR3 spans 14 residues. The germline V gene encodes CDR1 LGHDT and CDR2 YNNKEL (reference sequence). Sequencing was performed on peripheral blood, taken 28 days after the second AZD1222 dose. This receptor was obtained from an adult who received the AZD1222 COVID-19 vaccine. This rearrangement joins TRBV3-1 (or the pseudogene TRBV3-2) to TRBJ2-7, with no clear D. CDR3 residues: CASSPPNHLYEQYF. CDR3 DNA sequence: TGTGCCAGCAGCCCACCGAACCACCTCTACGAGCAGTACTTC.